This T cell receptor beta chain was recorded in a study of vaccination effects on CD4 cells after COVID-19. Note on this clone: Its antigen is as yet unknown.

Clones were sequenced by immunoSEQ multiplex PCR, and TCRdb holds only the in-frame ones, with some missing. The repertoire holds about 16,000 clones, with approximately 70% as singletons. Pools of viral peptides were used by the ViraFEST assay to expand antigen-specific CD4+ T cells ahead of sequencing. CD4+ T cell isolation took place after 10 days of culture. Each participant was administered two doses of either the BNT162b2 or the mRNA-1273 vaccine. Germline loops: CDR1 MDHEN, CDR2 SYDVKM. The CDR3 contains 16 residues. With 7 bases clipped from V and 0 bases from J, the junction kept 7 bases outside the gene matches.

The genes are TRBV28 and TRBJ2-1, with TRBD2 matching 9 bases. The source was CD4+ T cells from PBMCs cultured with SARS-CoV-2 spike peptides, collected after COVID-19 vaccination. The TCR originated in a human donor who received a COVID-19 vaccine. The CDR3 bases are TGTGCCAGCACCCGTAGCGGGAGCCTCTCCTACAATGAGCAGTTCTTC. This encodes CASTRSGSLSYNEQFF.